A selection of T cell receptor beta chains follows, all from one sample in a study of T cell changes during pregnancy in multiple sclerosis. Sequencing was performed with immunoSEQ multiplex PCR; in TCRdb, only in-frame clones are kept and a portion is missing. The sample lists around 57,000 clones, just over 90% occurring once. The sequencing here drew on peripheral blood, taken in the second trimester of pregnancy. These TCRs come from a female donor with multiple sclerosis, enrolled in a pregnancy study. Both conserved end residues are part of each CDR3. D genes are given only for firm matches. Some rows mark clone size as missing; the rest say once, few, many or name a class of expanded clone.

D gene,V gene,clone size,J gene,CDR3 DNA,CDR3 protein
.,TRBV2,.,TRBJ1-6,TGTGCCAGCAGCACCGACAGCGTGTCTAATTCACCCCTCCACTTT,CASSTDSVSNSPLHF
.,TRBV27,.,TRBJ1-2,TGTGCCAGCAGTCGCCCCACCTACATCGGATCGACGGGGGAACTATATGGCTACACCTTC,CASSRPTYIGSTGELYGYTF
TRBD2,TRBV5-1,.,TRBJ2-5,TGCGCCAGCAGCTTGGGCGTAGCGGGGGAACACCAAGAGACCCAGTACTTC,CASSLGVAGEHQETQYF
.,TRBV6-5,.,TRBJ1-1,TGTGCCAGCAGTTACTCGGGGGGGCTTGGCACTGAAGCTTTCTTT,CASSYSGGLGTEAFF
.,TRBV6-1,.,TRBJ1-2,TGTGCCAGCAGTTCCGGACAGACCACCCACTATGGCTACACCTTC,CASSSGQTTHYGYTF
TRBD1,TRBV28,.,TRBJ2-7,TGTGCCAGCAGTTCGGGACAGGGGCGCGAGCAGTACTTC,CASSSGQGREQYF
TRBD1,TRBV9,.,TRBJ1-6,TGTGCCAGCAGCGAATCAGGGGGTTCACCCCTCCACTTT,CASSESGGSPLHF
.,TRBV4-3,once,TRBJ1-5,TGCGCCAGCAGCCAGGGGCCGACGCAGCCCCAGCATTTT,CASSQGPTQPQHF
.,TRBV14,few,TRBJ2-7,TGTGCCAGCAGCCAAACAGGGTCCTACGAGCAGTACTTC,CASSQTGSYEQYF
.,TRBV5-4,.,TRBJ2-3,TGTGCCAGCAGCCCTCGCCGAGGTACGCAGTATTTT,CASSPRRGTQYF
.,TRBV18,.,TRBJ2-3,TGTGCCAGCTCCACGTCACTCACAGATACGCAGTATTTT,CASSTSLTDTQYF
.,TRBV5-4,once,TRBJ1-2,TGTGCCAGCAGCTTGCCCAGCAGGCCCCCGTATGGCTACACCTTC,CASSLPSRPPYGYTF
.,TRBV18,.,TRBJ2-1,TGTGCCAGCTCACCGGGGGGGGCCAAAAACGACAATGAGCAGTTCTTC,CASSPGGAKNDNEQFF
TRBD1,TRBV29-1,.,TRBJ1-2,TGCAGCGTGGTACAGGGGGTGTATGGCTACACCTTC,CSVVQGVYGYTF
.,TRBV30,.,TRBJ1-5,TGTGCCTGGAGTGTACGTATGGGGGCGATAAGCAATCAGCCCCAGCATTTT,CAWSVRMGAISNQPQHF
TRBD1,TRBV27,.,TRBJ2-1,TGTGCCAGCAGCCGGGACAGGGGCTACAATGAGCAGTTCTTC,CASSRDRGYNEQFF
TRBD2,TRBV5-6,.,TRBJ2-1,TGTGCCAGCAGCTTGGTGCTAGCGGGAGAGTTCTTC,CASSLVLAGEFF
TRBD2,TRBV5-1,.,TRBJ2-3,TGCGCCAGCAGCTACACCCCTCTGAGCGGGGGGATGGATACGCAGTATTTT,CASSYTPLSGGMDTQYF
.,TRBV13,.,TRBJ1-5,TGTGCCAGCAGCTTACGGGGGAGCAATCAGCCCCAGCATTTT,CASSLRGSNQPQHF
TRBD2,TRBV7-2,.,TRBJ2-2,TGTGCCAGCAGCAGACTAGCGTGGACCGGGGAGCTGTTTTTT,CASSRLAWTGELFF
TRBD2,TRBV11-2,once,TRBJ2-5,TGTGCCAGCAGCTTAGATTCTGCTAGCGGGGGGGGTGAGACCCAGTACTTC,CASSLDSASGGGETQYF
TRBD2,TRBV15,.,TRBJ2-2,TGTGCCACCGGGGTATTAGCGGGGAACACCGGGGAGCTGTTTTTT,CATGVLAGNTGELFF
.,TRBV5-1,once,TRBJ2-5,TGCGCCAGCAGCTTGGTCCCGAACTGGGAGACCCAGTACTTC,CASSLVPNWETQYF
TRBD1,TRBV4-3,.,TRBJ2-2,TGCGCCAGCAGCCCCGAACCGGGACAGGATTGGGGCGGGGAGCTGTTTTTT,CASSPEPGQDWGGELFF
.,TRBV19,.,TRBJ1-2,TGTGCCAGTAGTATAGATAGAGTTGAGGGCTTCGACTTCTATGGCTACACCTTC,CASSIDRVEGFDFYGYTF
.,TRBV19,.,TRBJ1-1,TGTGCCAGTAGTATTCTCAGGGCGGAGCGTGAAGCTTTCTTT,CASSILRAEREAFF
TRBD2,TRBV7-3,.,TRBJ2-1,TGTGCCAGCAGCCATCGTAGCGGGCGCTCCTACAATGAGCAGTTCTTC,CASSHRSGRSYNEQFF
TRBD1,TRBV5-1,.,TRBJ2-1,TGCGCCAGCAGCTGGGGACAGGGGGGGGGCAATGAGCAGTTCTTC,CASSWGQGGGNEQFF
.,TRBV9,.,TRBJ2-1,TGTGCCAGCAGCGTAGCGGGGGGCGTATACAATGAGCAGTTCTTC,CASSVAGGVYNEQFF
TRBD1,TRBV4-1,.,TRBJ1-1,TGCGCCAGCAGCCAAGATCCGGGACAGGGCTCGGCTTTCTTT,CASSQDPGQGSAFF
.,TRBV5-1,.,TRBJ2-5,TGCGCCAGCAGCTCGTCGCCAGGGGGGACAGAGACCCAGTACTTC,CASSSSPGGTETQYF
.,TRBV5-4,.,TRBJ1-2,TGTGCCAGCAGCTCCCCGACAGCCTATGGCTACACCTTC,CASSSPTAYGYTF
TRBD2,TRBV15,.,TRBJ2-1,TGTGCCACCAGCAGAGATCGGCGGGGGGGGGACAATGAGCAGTTCTTC,CATSRDRRGGDNEQFF
.,TRBV25-1,.,TRBJ1-6,TGTGCCAGCAGTGAATGGGGCAGGGGTGAAAATTCACCCCTCCACTTT,CASSEWGRGENSPLHF
TRBD1,TRBV19,.,TRBJ1-5,TGTGCCAGTTCCTCGGGACAGGGGGGCGGGCAGCCCCAGCATTTT,CASSSGQGGGQPQHF
TRBD2,TRBV5-1,.,TRBJ2-3,TGCGCCAGCAGCTTGGCCATGGCGGGGGGGATTTCGGGTGTGGGAGATACGCAGTATTTT,CASSLAMAGGISGVGDTQYF
TRBD1,TRBV7-2,.,TRBJ1-3,TGTGCCAGCAGCCTCAGAGGGGGCGGTGGAAACACCATATATTTT,CASSLRGGGGNTIYF
TRBD1,TRBV4-2,.,TRBJ1-2,TGTGCCAGCAGCCTCGAGTGGGGACAGGGGGCGAGTTATGGCTACACCTTC,CASSLEWGQGASYGYTF
.,TRBV11-2,.,TRBJ2-1,TGTGCCAGCAGCTCCTACTCGGGGGGCGTATACAATGAGCAGTTCTTC,CASSSYSGGVYNEQFF
TRBD1,TRBV18,.,TRBJ1-2,TGTGCCAGCTCATCCCGGGACAGGGGTCCTGGCTACACCTTC,CASSSRDRGPGYTF
TRBD2,TRBV5-1,.,TRBJ2-2,TGCGCCAGCAGCTTCATGCCTAGCGGGGAGACCGGGGAGCTGTTTTTT,CASSFMPSGETGELFF
TRBD2,TRBV5-1,.,TRBJ2-3,TGCGCCAGCAGCCAGCGGGGACTATCCGGGGCAGATACGCAGTATTTT,CASSQRGLSGADTQYF
.,TRBV6-1,few,TRBJ1-1,TGTGCCAGCAGAGACAGGAAAGCTTTCTTT,CASRDRKAFF
TRBD1,TRBV7-2,once,TRBJ1-2,TGTGCCAGCAGCTACAGGGGGTACTACACCTTC,CASSYRGYYTF
.,TRBV18,once,TRBJ1-2,TGTGCCAGCTCACCAGGGGAGGCCTATGGCTACACCTTC,CASSPGEAYGYTF
.,TRBV7-9,.,TRBJ2-7,TGTGCCAGCAGCCCTTACTACGAGCAGTACTTC,CASSPYYEQYF
.,TRBV2,.,TRBJ1-6,TGTGCCAGCAGACCGACTCCGACGGGTAATTCACCCCTCCACTTT,CASRPTPTGNSPLHF